The 5 T cell receptor beta chains listed next were all sequenced from one sample in a study of T cells after yellow fever vaccination. TCRdb reanalysed the 5' RACE reads using MiXCR and keeps one entry per CDR3 protein. The profile covers some 300,000 distinct CDR3 sequences, with approximately 11% appearing a single time and about 3.3% taken by the ten largest. The sequencing used CD4+ T cells sorted from PBMCs, collected 45 days after the yellow fever booster vaccination. These receptors came from a man aged 18 to 29 who received the YFV17D yellow fever vaccine.

The chain has TRBV4-1 and TRBJ1-3, with D tentatively TRBD1 (6 bases). CDR1 MGHRA and CDR2 YSYEKL come from the germline V gene. The V gene lost 2 bases and the J gene lost 0 bases, with 8 bases spanning the gap. The CDR3 contains 15 residues. The CDR3 DNA is TGCGCCAGCAGCCAAAGGGGGGGCTCTGGAAACACCATATATTTT. Translation gives CASSQRGGSGNTIYF.

This clonotype was picked up a small number of times. The chain couples TRBV2 to TRBJ2-7, with a tentative D call TRBD2 (7 bases). This CDR3 is built from 13 residues. Between the trimmed V and J ends, which lost 4 bases and 6 bases, there was a span of 13 bases. CDR1 and CDR2 from the germline V gene are SNHLY and FYNNEI. This chain's CDR3 is CASSGVGGLEQYF. DNA for the CDR3: TGTGCCAGCAGTGGCGTCGGGGGGCTCGAGCAGTACTTC.

This chain connects TRBV9 to TRBJ2-2; no reliable D call. V was clipped by 7 bases and J by 0 bases, with 16 bases between them. The CDR3 runs 16 residues. In germline, CDR1 is SGDLS, CDR2 YYNGEE. CDR3 sequence (DNA): TGTGCCAGCGGTTTTCTGCGGCAATCGAACACCGGGGAGCTGTTTTTT. Translation: CASGFLRQSNTGELFF. Combining the CDR3 with reference TRBV9 and TRBJ2-2 gives the whole variable domain DSGVTQTPKHLITATGQRVTLRCSPRSGDLSVYWYQQSLDQGLQFLIQYYNGEERAKGNILERFSAQQFPDLHSELNLSSLELGDSALYFCASGFLRQSNTGELFFGEGSRLTVL.

The sample holds a few counts of this clonotype. The rearrangement uses TRBV18 and TRBJ1-5, with D possibly TRBD1 on 5 matching bases. The CDR3 runs 17 residues. The germline gives CDR1 KGHSH, CDR2 LQKENI. The V end was cut by 5 bases, the J end by 7 bases, with 24 bases between. This CDR3 is CASSSDTLTGLGQPQHF. The CDR3 DNA is TGTGCCAGCTCATCCGACACCCTAACAGGCTTGGGGCAGCCCCAGCATTTT.

This clonotype was seen more than once but under ten times. V usage is TRBV21-1 and J usage is TRBJ2-5; the table assigns TRBD2, which was not confirmed against the DNA. TRBV21-1 is recorded as a pseudogene. The CDR3 consists of 13 residues. CDR3 loop: CASSKGGRKTQYF. In nucleotides, the CDR3 is TGTGCCAGCAGCAAAGGAGGGCGGAAGACCCAGTACTTC.